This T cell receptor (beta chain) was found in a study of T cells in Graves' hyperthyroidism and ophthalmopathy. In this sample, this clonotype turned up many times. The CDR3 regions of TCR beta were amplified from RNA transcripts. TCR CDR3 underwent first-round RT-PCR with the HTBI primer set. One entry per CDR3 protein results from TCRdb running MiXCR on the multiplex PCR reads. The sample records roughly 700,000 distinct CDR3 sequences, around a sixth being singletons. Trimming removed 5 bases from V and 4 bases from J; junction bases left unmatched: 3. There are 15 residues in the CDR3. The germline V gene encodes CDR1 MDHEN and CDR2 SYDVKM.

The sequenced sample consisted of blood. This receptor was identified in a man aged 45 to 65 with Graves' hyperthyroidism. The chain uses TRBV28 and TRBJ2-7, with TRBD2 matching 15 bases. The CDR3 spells CASSLGTSGRYEQYF. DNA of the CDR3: TGTGCCAGCAGTCTGGGGACTAGCGGGAGGTACGAGCAGTACTTC.